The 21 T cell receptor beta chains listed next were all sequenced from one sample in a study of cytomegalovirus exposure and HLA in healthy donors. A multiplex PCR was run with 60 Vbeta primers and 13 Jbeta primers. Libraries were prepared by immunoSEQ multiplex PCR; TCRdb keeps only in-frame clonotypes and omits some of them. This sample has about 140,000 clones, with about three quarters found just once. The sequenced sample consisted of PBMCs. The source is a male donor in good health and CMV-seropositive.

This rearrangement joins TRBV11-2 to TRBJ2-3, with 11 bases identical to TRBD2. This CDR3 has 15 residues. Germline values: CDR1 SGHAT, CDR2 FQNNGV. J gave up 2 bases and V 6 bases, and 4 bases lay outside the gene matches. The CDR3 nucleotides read TGTGCCAGCAGTCCTAGCGGGGGGAACACAGATACGCAGTATTTT. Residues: CASSPSGGNTDTQYF. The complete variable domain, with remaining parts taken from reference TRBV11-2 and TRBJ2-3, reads EAGVAQSPRYKIIEKRQSVAFWCNPISGHATLYWYQQILGQGPKLLIQFQNNGVVDDSQLPKDRFSAERLKGVDSTLKIQPAKLEDSAVYLCASSPSGGNTDTQYFGPGTRLTVL.

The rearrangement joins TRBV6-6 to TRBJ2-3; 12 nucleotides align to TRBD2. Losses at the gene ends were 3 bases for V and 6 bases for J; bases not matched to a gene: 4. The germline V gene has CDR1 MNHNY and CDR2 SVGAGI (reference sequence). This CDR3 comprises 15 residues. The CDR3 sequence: CASSYGGLAGDTQYF. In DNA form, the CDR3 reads TGTGCCAGCAGTTATGGCGGACTAGCGGGGGATACGCAGTATTTT.

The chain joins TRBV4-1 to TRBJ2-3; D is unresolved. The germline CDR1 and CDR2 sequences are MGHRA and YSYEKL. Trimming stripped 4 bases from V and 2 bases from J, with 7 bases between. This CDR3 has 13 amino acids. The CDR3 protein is CASSRVITDTQYF. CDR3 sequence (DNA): TGCGCCAGCAGCCGAGTGATCACAGATACGCAGTATTTT.

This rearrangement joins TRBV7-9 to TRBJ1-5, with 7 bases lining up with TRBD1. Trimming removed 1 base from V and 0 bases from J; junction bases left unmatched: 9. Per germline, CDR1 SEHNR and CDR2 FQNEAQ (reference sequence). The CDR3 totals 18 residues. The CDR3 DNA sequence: TGTGCCAGCAGCTTAGGGGGTGGACAGGACTATAGCAATCAGCCCCAGCATTTT. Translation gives CASSLGGGQDYSNQPQHF.

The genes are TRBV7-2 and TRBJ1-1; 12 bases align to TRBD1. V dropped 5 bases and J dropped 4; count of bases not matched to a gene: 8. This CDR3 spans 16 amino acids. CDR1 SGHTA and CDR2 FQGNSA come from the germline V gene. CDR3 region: CASSRPGTGGGTEAFF. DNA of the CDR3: TGTGCCAGCAGCCGTCCCGGGACAGGGGGCGGCACTGAAGCTTTCTTT.

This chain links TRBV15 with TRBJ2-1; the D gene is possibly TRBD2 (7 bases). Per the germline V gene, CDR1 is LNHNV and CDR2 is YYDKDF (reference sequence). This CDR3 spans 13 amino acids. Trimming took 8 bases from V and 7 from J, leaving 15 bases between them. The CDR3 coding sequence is TGTGCCACCGGGGGGGGCTGGGGTAATGAGCAGTTCTTC. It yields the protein CATGGGWGNEQFF.

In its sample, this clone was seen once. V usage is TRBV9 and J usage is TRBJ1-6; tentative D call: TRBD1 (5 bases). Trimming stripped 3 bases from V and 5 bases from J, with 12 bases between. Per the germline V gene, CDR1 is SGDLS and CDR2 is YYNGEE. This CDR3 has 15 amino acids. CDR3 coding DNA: TGTGCCAGCAGCGGGGGGGGTAGCCATAATTCACCCCTCCACTTT. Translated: CASSGGGSHNSPLHF.

The CDR3 DNA reads as TGTGCCAGCAGCTTAGGGTTAGCGGGAGGATTCCAAGAGACCCAGTACTTC. Protein sequence: CASSLGLAGGFQETQYF. The chain carries TRBV7-9 and TRBJ2-5; 10 bases match TRBD2. This CDR3 spans 17 amino acids. Per germline, CDR1 SEHNR and CDR2 FQNEAQ (reference sequence). J was trimmed by 1 base and V by 1 base; bases with no gene match: 6.

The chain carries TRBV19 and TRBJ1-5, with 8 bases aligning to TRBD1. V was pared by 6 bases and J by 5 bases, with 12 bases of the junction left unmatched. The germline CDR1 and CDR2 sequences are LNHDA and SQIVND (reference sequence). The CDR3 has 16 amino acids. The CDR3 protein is CASRKRSGTGDQPQHF. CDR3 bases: TGTGCCAGTAGGAAGAGAAGCGGGACAGGAGATCAGCCCCAGCATTTT.

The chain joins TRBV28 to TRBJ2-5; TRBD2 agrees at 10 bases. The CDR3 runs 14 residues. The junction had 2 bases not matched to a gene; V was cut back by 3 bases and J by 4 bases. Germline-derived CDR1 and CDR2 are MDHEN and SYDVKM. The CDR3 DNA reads TGTGCCAGCAGTTTCAGACTAGCGGGAGAGACCCAGTACTTC. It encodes CASSFRLAGETQYF. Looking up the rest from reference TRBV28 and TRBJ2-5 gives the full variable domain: DVKVTQSSRYLVKRTGEKVFLECVQDMDHENMFWYRQDPGLGLRLIYFSYDVKMKEKGDIPEGYSVSREKKERFSLILESASTNQTSMYLCASSFRLAGETQYFGPGTRLLVL.

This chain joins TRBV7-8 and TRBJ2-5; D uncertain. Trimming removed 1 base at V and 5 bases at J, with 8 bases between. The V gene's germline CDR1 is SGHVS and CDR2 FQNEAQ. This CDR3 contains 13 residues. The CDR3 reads CASSLGRVETQYF. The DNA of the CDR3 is TGTGCCAGCAGCTTAGGGAGAGTGGAGACCCAGTACTTC. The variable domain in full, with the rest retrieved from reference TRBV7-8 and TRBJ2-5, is GAGVSQSPRYKVAKRGQDVALRCDPISGHVSLFWYQQALGQGPEFLTYFQNEAQLDKSGLPSDRFFAERPEGSVSTLKIQRTQQEDSAVYLCASSLGRVETQYFGPGTRLLVL.

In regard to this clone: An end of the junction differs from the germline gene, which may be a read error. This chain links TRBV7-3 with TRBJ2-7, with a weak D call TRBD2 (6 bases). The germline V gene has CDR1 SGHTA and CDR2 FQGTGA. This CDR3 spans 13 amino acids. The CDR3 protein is CSSSLDYLGEQYF. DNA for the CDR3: TGTTCCAGCAGCTTGGACTATCTAGGCGAGCAGTACTTC.

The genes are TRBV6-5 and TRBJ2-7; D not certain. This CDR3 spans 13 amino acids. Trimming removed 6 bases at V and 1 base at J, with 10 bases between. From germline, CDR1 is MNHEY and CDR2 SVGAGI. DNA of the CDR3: TGTGCCAGCAGCAGAGGTAATTCCTACGAGCAGTACTTC. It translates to CASSRGNSYEQYF.

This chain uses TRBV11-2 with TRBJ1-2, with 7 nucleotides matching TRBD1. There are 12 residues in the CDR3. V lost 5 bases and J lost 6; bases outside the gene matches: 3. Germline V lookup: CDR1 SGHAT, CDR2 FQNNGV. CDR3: CASSRTGDGYTF. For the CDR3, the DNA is TGTGCCAGCAGCCGTACAGGGGATGGCTACACCTTC.

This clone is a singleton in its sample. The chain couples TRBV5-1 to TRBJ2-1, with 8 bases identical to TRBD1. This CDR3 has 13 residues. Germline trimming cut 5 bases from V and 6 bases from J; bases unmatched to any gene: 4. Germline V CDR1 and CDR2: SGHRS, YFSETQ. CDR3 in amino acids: CASRPGQGNEQFF. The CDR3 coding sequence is TGCGCCAGCAGGCCCGGACAGGGCAATGAGCAGTTCTTC.

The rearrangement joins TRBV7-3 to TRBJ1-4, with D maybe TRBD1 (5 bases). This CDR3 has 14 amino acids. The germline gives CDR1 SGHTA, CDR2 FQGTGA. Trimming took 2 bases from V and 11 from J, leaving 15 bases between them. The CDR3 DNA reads TGTGCCAGCAGCTTATGGGAGGGGTCTGGGAAACTGTTTTTT. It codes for CASSLWEGSGKLFF.

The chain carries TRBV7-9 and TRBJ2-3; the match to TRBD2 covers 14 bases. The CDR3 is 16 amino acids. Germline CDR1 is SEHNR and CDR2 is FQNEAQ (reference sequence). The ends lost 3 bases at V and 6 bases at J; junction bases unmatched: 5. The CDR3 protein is CASSLGLAGEADTQYF. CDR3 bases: TGTGCCAGCAGCTTGGGACTAGCGGGAGAGGCTGATACGCAGTATTTT. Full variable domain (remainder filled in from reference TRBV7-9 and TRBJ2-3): DTGVSQNPRHKITKRGQNVTFRCDPISEHNRLYWYRQTLGQGPEFLTYFQNEAQLEKSRLLSDRFSAERPKGSFSTLEIQRTEQGDSAMYLCASSLGLAGEADTQYFGPGTRLTVL.

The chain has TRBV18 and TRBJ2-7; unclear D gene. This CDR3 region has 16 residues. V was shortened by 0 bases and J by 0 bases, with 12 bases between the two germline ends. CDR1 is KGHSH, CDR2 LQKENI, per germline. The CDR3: CASSPPSQASSYEQYF. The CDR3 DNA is TGTGCCAGCTCACCACCATCCCAGGCAAGCTCCTACGAGCAGTACTTC.

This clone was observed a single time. The CDR3 loop reads CASSENLATNEKLFF. For the CDR3, the DNA is TGTGCCAGCAGTGAAAACTTAGCAACTAATGAAAAACTGTTTTTT. The gene calls are TRBV2 and TRBJ1-4; D gene ambiguous. The germline gives CDR1 SNHLY, CDR2 FYNNEI. The V gene lost 2 bases and the J gene lost 0 bases, with 7 bases spanning the gap. The CDR3 is made up of 15 amino acids. Complete variable domain (other parts from reference TRBV2 and TRBJ1-4): EPEVTQTPSHQVTQMGQEVILRCVPISNHLYFYWYRQILGQKVEFLVSFYNNEISEKSEIFDDQFSVERPDGSNFTLKIRSTKLEDSAMYFCASSENLATNEKLFFGSGTQLSVL.

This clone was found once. CDR3 in DNA: TGTGCCAGCAGTCGAGGGCCGTCCCCCATTAATGAGCAGTTCTTC. It codes for CASSRGPSPINEQFF. This chain uses TRBV27 with TRBJ2-1; a weak D match, TRBD2 (5 bases). Germline CDR1 is MNHEY and CDR2 is SMNVEV (reference sequence). V gave up 5 bases and J gave up 7 bases, with 18 bases separating them. The CDR3 totals 15 residues.

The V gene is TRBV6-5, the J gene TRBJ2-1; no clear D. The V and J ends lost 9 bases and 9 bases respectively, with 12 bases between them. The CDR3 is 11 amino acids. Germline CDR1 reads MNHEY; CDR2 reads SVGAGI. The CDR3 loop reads CASAAGSEQFF. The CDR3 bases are TGTGCCAGTGCGGCCGGTTCTGAGCAGTTCTTC.